This TCR beta chain emerged from a study of CD8 T cells in ankylosing spondylitis. Study observations and caveats: Typical of ankylosing spondylitis blood, it appeared, was a TCR beta motif of under 10 highly homologous variants. Reports say disease-linked clones showed up significantly more in matched ankylosing spondylitis synovial fluid. CD8+ disease-linked clones were present at relatively low frequencies in blood.

With molecular barcodes, quantitative 5'-RACE was used to make the TCR beta libraries. Using its own MiXCR run on the 5' RACE reads, TCRdb lists one record per CDR3 protein. The sample carries over 600,000 distinct CDR3 sequences, around 20% recorded once. Comment on this clonotype: Its antigen is not identified.

CDR3 size: 14 residues. Germline assignment: CDR1 LNHDA and CDR2 SQIVND (reference sequence). Deletions cut 6 bases from V and 0 bases from J, with 11 bases between. This chain joins TRBV19 and TRBJ1-1; D is undetermined. Sequenced sample: blood, either unsorted or a sorted T cell fraction (not recorded which). This receptor was obtained from a male donor with ankylosing spondylitis. Here the CDR3 DNA reads TGTGCCAGTAGCCTACCGACGGTGAACACTGAAGCTTTCTTT. Translated: CASSLPTVNTEAFF. The complete variable domain, with remaining parts taken from reference TRBV19 and TRBJ1-1, reads DGGITQSPKYLFRKEGQNVTLSCEQNLNHDAMYWYRQDPGQGLRLIYYSQIVNDFQKGDIAEGYSVSREKKESFPLTVTSAQKNPTAFYLCASSLPTVNTEAFFGQGTRLTVV.